The 27 T cell receptor beta chains presented below share a single source sample, sequenced in a study of T cell responses to AZD1222 COVID-19 vaccine. The repertoire was sequenced with immunoSEQ multiplex PCR; TCRdb's copy has only in-frame clones and lacks some. The sample consists of tens of thousands of clones, approximately 85% of them appearing once. This specimen consisted of peripheral blood, obtained on day 0 of AZD1222 vaccination. These receptors all stem from an adult in good health.

V usage is TRBV14 and J usage is TRBJ1-3; no definite D call. Germline V lookup: CDR1 SGHDN, CDR2 FVKESK. The CDR3 consists of 13 residues. The V gene lost 4 bases and the J gene lost 3 bases, with 7 bases spanning the gap. The CDR3 is CASSPVNGNTIYF. The CDR3 bases are TGTGCCAGCAGCCCCGTCAATGGAAACACCATATATTTT.

The chain couples TRBV12-3 or TRBV12-4 to TRBJ1-2; TRBD1 is a possible D gene (6 bases). The V gene lost 10 bases and the J gene lost 4 bases, with 16 bases spanning the gap. The CDR3 extends over 13 amino acids. CDR3 in amino acids: CATGEGESYGYTF. The CDR3 DNA is TGTGCCACCGGTGAGGGGGAATCCTATGGCTACACCTTC.

The rearrangement uses TRBV4-2 and TRBJ1-3, with no clear D. The CDR3 loop spans 14 amino acids. Deletions cut 5 bases from V and 0 bases from J, with 8 bases between. The germline V gene encodes CDR1 LGHNA and CDR2 YNFKEQ. Written as DNA, the CDR3 is TGTGCCAGCAGCTCAGAGGGCTCTGGAAACACCATATATTTT. As protein: CASSSEGSGNTIYF.

The rearrangement joins TRBV7-9 to TRBJ2-2, with 7 bases that match TRBD2. After removal of 3 bases from V and 6 bases from J, the junction contained 7 bases not matched to a gene. CDR1 SEHNR and CDR2 FQNEAQ come from the germline V gene (reference sequence). CDR3 length equals 15 residues. CDR3 coding DNA: TGTGCCAGCAGCTTTGGAGCGGGAAGGCCCGGGGAGCTGTTTTTT. Its translation: CASSFGAGRPGELFF.

In DNA, the CDR3 is TGTGCCGCTACCTCGCCAGGCTACAATGAGCAGTTCTTC. It codes for CAATSPGYNEQFF. This chain connects TRBV10-3 to TRBJ2-1; D is unclear. Germline lookup yields CDR1 ENHRY and CDR2 SYGVKD. This CDR3 is 13 amino acids long. V was pared by 11 bases and J by 3 bases, with 14 bases between.

The rearrangement joins TRBV28 to TRBJ2-7; 7 bases are shared with TRBD1. The CDR3 length is 14 residues. Looked up from germline, CDR1 is MDHEN and CDR2 is SYDVKM. Trimming took 6 bases from V and 2 from J; bases not matched to a gene: 7. CDR3 coding DNA: TGTGCCAGCAGCTCTGGGACAGTTCCCTACGAGCAGTACTTC. Amino acids: CASSSGTVPYEQYF. Full variable domain (remainder filled in from reference TRBV28 and TRBJ2-7): DVKVTQSSRYLVKRTGEKVFLECVQDMDHENMFWYRQDPGLGLRLIYFSYDVKMKEKGDIPEGYSVSREKKERFSLILESASTNQTSMYLCASSSGTVPYEQYFGPGTRLTVT.

V gene TRBV18 combines with J gene TRBJ1-3; TRBD1 matches 7 bases. The V segment lost 3 bases and the J segment 0 bases; nucleotides outside the gene matches: 5. From germline, CDR1 is KGHSH and CDR2 LQKENI. The CDR3 runs to 16 residues. CDR3 nucleotides: TGTGCCAGCTCACCCCTGGACAGGTTCTCTGGAAACACCATATATTTT. It encodes CASSPLDRFSGNTIYF.

The chain uses TRBV10-3 and TRBJ2-2; possible D gene TRBD1, 5 bases. The CDR3 loop spans 13 amino acids. The V end lost 4 bases, the J end lost 4 bases, and 7 bases lay between the germline ends. CDR1 is ENHRY, CDR2 SYGVKD, per germline. Here the CDR3 reads CAISGTSTGELFF. The CDR3 DNA is TGTGCCATCAGTGGGACAAGCACCGGGGAGCTGTTTTTT.

The CDR3: CSVDLTDTQYF. The CDR3 DNA reads as TGCAGCGTTGACCTCACAGATACGCAGTATTTT. The chain couples TRBV29-1 to TRBJ2-3; D gene ambiguous. CDR1 and CDR2 (germline): SQVTM, ANQGSEA. The CDR3 spans 11 residues. V lost 3 bases and J lost 2, with 3 bases in between.

The rearrangement joins TRBV5-1 to TRBJ2-5; 9 bases align to TRBD1. J was trimmed by 5 bases and V by 3 bases; bases with no gene match: 5. CDR3 length: 14 amino acids. Germline V lookup: CDR1 SGHRS, CDR2 YFSETQ. The CDR3 DNA reads as TGCGCCAGCAGCTACCTGACAGGGGGGGAGACCCAGTACTTC. Its protein product is CASSYLTGGETQYF.

This clone has just one count. This rearrangement joins TRBV28 to TRBJ2-3; a weak D match, TRBD1 (5 bases). The CDR3 is 16 amino acids. CDR1 MDHEN and CDR2 SYDVKM come from the germline V gene. V was clipped by 5 bases and J by 2 bases, with 17 bases between them. Written as DNA, the CDR3 is TGTGCCAGCAGTACCCTTTTGCCGGACACCACAGATACGCAGTATTTT. Amino acid sequence: CASSTLLPDTTDTQYF.

The chain is built from TRBV7-9 and TRBJ1-1, with a weak D call TRBD1 (5 bases). Trimming removed 7 bases from V and 1 base from J, with 10 bases in between. CDR3 length equals 13 residues. Germline values: CDR1 SEHNR, CDR2 FQNEAQ (reference sequence). For the CDR3, the DNA is TGTGCCAGCACCTGGGGGGAGAACACTGAAGCTTTCTTT. It translates to CASTWGENTEAFF.

V gene TRBV12-3 or TRBV12-4 combines with J gene TRBJ1-1, with D uncertain. Trimming stripped 7 bases from V and 5 bases from J, with 14 bases between. The CDR3 runs 13 residues. Here the CDR3 reads CASTPAVGTEAFF. CDR3 bases: TGTGCCAGCACCCCCGCGGTTGGTACTGAAGCTTTCTTT.

This chain joins TRBV18 and TRBJ1-4; D call uncertain. This CDR3 is built from 17 residues. Between the trimmed V and J ends, which lost 2 bases and 0 bases, there was a span of 13 bases. From germline, CDR1 is KGHSH and CDR2 LQKENI. The CDR3 coding sequence is TGTGCCAGCTCACCAGGGCAGGACCTCACAACTAATGAAAAACTGTTTTTT. It codes for CASSPGQDLTTNEKLFF.

The rearrangement uses TRBV29-1 and TRBJ2-1; 11 nucleotides align to TRBD2. This CDR3 contains 13 residues. V lost 4 bases to trimming and J lost 7 bases; unmatched junction nucleotides: 3. Germline CDR1 reads SQVTM; CDR2 reads ANQGSEA. The CDR3 bases are TGCAGCGTTGGACTAGCGGGAATGAATGAGCAGTTCTTC. It is translated as CSVGLAGMNEQFF.

In its sample, this clone was seen once. The chain uses TRBV23-1 and TRBJ2-2; no reliable D call. Being an ORF, TRBV23-1 has a function that is uncertain. The CDR3 totals 12 residues. V was clipped by 7 bases and J by 9 bases, with 12 bases between them. The CDR3 region is CASKVQPRELFF. The CDR3 DNA is TGCGCCAGCAAGGTACAACCCCGGGAGCTGTTTTTT.

The V and J genes are TRBV3-1 (or the pseudogene TRBV3-2) and TRBJ1-1; D is possibly TRBD1 (5 bases). The CDR3 consists of 14 residues. V dropped 4 bases and J dropped 0 bases, with 9 bases sitting between them. Germline V lookup: CDR1 LGHDT, CDR2 YNNKEL (reference sequence). In DNA, the CDR3 is TGTGCCAGCAGCCCGAGAGGGGTGAACACTGAAGCTTTCTTT. This translates into CASSPRGVNTEAFF.

The genes are TRBV5-1 and TRBJ2-1, with TRBD2 identical over 12 bases. CDR1 and CDR2 from the germline V gene are SGHRS and YFSETQ. The V gene end was trimmed by 0 bases and the J gene end by 5 bases; junction bases not matched to a gene: 21. The CDR3 consists of 22 residues. The CDR3: CASSLAGLAGIPTPAGDNEQFF. In DNA, the CDR3 is TGCGCCAGCAGCTTGGCCGGACTAGCGGGAATCCCCACCCCAGCAGGGGACAATGAGCAGTTCTTC.

V and J are TRBV9 and TRBJ2-5; D gene ambiguous. The germline CDR1 and CDR2 sequences are SGDLS and YYNGEE. This CDR3 has 13 amino acids. V gave up 2 bases and J gave up 5 bases, with 10 bases separating them. CDR3 nucleotides: TGTGCCAGCAGCGTGGGGATAACGGAGACCCAGTACTTC. This translates into CASSVGITETQYF.

This chain links TRBV2 with TRBJ1-2; TRBD1 is a possible D gene (5 bases). The CDR3 covers 13 residues. Deletions cut 7 bases from V and 4 bases from J, with 13 bases between. Germline V gene lookup returns CDR1 SNHLY and CDR2 FYNNEI. CDR3: CASIPGPSYGYTF. CDR3 DNA: TGTGCCAGCATCCCGGGACCGAGCTATGGCTACACCTTC.

This chain uses TRBV4-1 with TRBJ1-6; D is unresolved. Deletions cut 4 bases from V and 8 bases from J, with 6 bases between. The CDR3 is 12 amino acids. CDR1 is MGHRA and CDR2 is YSYEKL in the germline V gene. The CDR3 reads CASSPGDSPLHF. The CDR3, as DNA: TGCGCCAGCAGCCCTGGGGATTCACCCCTCCACTTT.

The chain links TRBV28 to TRBJ1-2, with D uncertain. This CDR3 has 13 residues. Germline loops: CDR1 MDHEN, CDR2 SYDVKM. V lost 3 bases and J lost 2, with 7 bases in between. The CDR3 sequence is CASSFVGNYGYTF. CDR3 coding DNA: TGTGCCAGCAGTTTCGTAGGCAACTATGGCTACACCTTC.

This chain links TRBV7-2 with TRBJ1-5; D unclear. CDR1 and CDR2 from the germline V gene are SGHTA and FQGNSA. There are 13 residues in the CDR3. The V and J ends lost 1 base and 0 bases respectively, with 1 base between them. The CDR3 DNA reads TGTGCCAGCAGCTTAGTTAGCAATCAGCCCCAGCATTTT. This gives the protein CASSLVSNQPQHF.

The rearrangement uses TRBV6-2 or TRBV6-3 and TRBJ1-3, with D unclear. Germline V gene sequence: CDR1 MNHEY, CDR2 SVGEGT. The length of the CDR3 is 13 residues. Deletions cut 6 bases from V and 7 bases from J, with 13 bases between. The CDR3 here is CASSRIDKNTIYF. The CDR3 DNA follows: TGTGCCAGCAGCCGAATCGACAAGAACACCATATATTTT.

The rearrangement uses TRBV9 and TRBJ2-3, with 8 bases identical to TRBD2. In germline, CDR1 is SGDLS, CDR2 YYNGEE. J was trimmed by 2 bases and V by 4 bases; bases with no gene match: 15. The CDR3 runs 18 residues. The chain's CDR3 is CASSTLMGSGKNTDTQYF. The CDR3 nucleotides read TGTGCCAGCAGCACTCTTATGGGTAGCGGGAAGAACACAGATACGCAGTATTTT.

This rearrangement joins TRBV3-1 (or the pseudogene TRBV3-2) to TRBJ1-1; D unresolved. The CDR3 sequence is 15 residues long. CDR1 LGHDT and CDR2 YNNKEL come from the germline V gene (reference sequence). V lost 0 bases and J 4 bases, leaving 12 bases between the germline ends. The CDR3 DNA reads as TGTGCCAGCAGCCAAGATGTATTACGAACCACTGAAGCTTTCTTT. Protein: CASSQDVLRTTEAFF.

The V call is TRBV4-3, the J call TRBJ1-1; 7 bases are shared with TRBD1. The CDR3 runs 14 residues. J gave up 11 bases and V 3 bases, and 12 bases lay outside the gene matches. From germline, CDR1 is LGHNA and CDR2 YSLEER. CDR3 sequence reads: CASSHNRGNVPAFF. For the CDR3, the DNA is TGCGCCAGCAGCCACAACAGGGGTAACGTACCCGCTTTCTTT.